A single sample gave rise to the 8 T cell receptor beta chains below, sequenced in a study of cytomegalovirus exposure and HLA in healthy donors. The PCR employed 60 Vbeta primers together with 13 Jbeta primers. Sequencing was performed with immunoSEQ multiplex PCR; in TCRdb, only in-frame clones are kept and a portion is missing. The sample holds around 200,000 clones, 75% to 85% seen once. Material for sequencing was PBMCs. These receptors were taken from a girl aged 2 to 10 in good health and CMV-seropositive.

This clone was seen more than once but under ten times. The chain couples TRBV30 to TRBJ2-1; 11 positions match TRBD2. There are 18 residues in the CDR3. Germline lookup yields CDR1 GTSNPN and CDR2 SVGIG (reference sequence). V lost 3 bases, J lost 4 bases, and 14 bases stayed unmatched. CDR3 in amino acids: CAWRGHSSGRPRYNEQFF. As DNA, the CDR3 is TGTGCCTGGAGGGGGCATTCTAGCGGGAGGCCCCGATACAATGAGCAGTTCTTC.

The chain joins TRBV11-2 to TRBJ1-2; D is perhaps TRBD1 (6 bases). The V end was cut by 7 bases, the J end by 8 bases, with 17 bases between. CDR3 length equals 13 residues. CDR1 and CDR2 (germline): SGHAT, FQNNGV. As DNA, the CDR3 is TGTGCCAGCAACCCCTCGAGGACAGACGGCTACACCTTC. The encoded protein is CASNPSRTDGYTF.

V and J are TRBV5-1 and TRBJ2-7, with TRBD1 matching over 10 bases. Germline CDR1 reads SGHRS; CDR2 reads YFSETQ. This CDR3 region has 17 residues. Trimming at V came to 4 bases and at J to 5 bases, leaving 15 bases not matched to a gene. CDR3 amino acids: CASSDMTGGYGINEQYF. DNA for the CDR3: TGCGCCAGCAGCGATATGACAGGGGGCTACGGTATTAACGAGCAGTACTTC.

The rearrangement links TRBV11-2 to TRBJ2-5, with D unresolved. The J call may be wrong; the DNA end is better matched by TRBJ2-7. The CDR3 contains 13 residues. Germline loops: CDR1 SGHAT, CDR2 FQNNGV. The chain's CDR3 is CASSLALSYEQYF. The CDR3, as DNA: TGTGCCAGCAGCTTAGCTCTATCCTACGAGCAGTACTTC.

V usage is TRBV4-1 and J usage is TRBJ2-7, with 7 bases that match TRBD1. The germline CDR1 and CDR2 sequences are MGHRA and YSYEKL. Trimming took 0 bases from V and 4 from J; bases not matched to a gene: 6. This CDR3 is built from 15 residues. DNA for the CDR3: TGCGCCAGCAGCCAAGATAACAGGGGATTATACGAGCAGTACTTC. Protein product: CASSQDNRGLYEQYF.

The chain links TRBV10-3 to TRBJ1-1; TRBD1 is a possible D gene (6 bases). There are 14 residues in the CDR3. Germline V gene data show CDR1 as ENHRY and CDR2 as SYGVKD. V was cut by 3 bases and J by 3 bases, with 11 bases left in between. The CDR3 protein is CAISEGRGDTEAFF. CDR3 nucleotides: TGTGCCATCAGTGAAGGCAGGGGTGACACTGAAGCTTTCTTT.

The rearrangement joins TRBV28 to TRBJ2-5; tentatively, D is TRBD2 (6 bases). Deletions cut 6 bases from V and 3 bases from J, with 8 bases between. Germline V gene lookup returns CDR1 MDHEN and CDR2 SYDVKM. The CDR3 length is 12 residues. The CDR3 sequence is CASRGGKETQYF. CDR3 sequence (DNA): TGTGCCAGCAGGGGGGGAAAAGAGACCCAGTACTTC.

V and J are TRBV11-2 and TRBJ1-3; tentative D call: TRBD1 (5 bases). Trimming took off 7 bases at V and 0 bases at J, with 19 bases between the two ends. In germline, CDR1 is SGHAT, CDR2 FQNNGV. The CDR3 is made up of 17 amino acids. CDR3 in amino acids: CASNLREGRRSGNTIYF. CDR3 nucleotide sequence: TGTGCCAGCAATCTAAGGGAGGGGCGCCGCTCTGGAAACACCATATATTTT. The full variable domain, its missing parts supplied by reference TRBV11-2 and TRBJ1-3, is EAGVAQSPRYKIIEKRQSVAFWCNPISGHATLYWYQQILGQGPKLLIQFQNNGVVDDSQLPKDRFSAERLKGVDSTLKIQPAKLEDSAVYLCASNLREGRRSGNTIYFGEGSWLTVV.